The next 5 T cell receptor beta chains were all read from a single sample in a study of prognosis after radiotherapy for stage I lung cancer. Starting from genomic DNA, TCR beta CDR3 was amplified through two-round multiplex PCR. Round one of PCR was performed, and it used primers specific to each TRBV and TRBJ gene. Each CDR3 protein is one row after TCRdb ran MiXCR on the multiplex PCR reads. The table shows about 59,000 distinct CDR3 sequences, with 26% occurring only once. The sequences come from PBMCs, collected before or after stereotactic body radiation therapy (not recorded which). The source of these receptors is a donor of 50 years or more with non-small cell lung cancer.

This clonotype was counted at least ten times. This sequence joins TRBV11-2 and TRBJ2-3, with unresolved D. CDR1 is SGHAT, CDR2 FQNNGV, per germline. The V and J ends lost 4 bases and 6 bases respectively, with 8 bases between them. This CDR3 contains 12 residues. CDR3 loop: CASSSDWDTQYF. The CDR3 DNA reads as TGTGCCAGCAGCTCTGACTGGGATACGCAGTATTTT.

The sample holds many counts of this clonotype. The chain carries TRBV3-1 and TRBJ1-6; 8 nucleotides align to TRBD1. There are 16 residues in the CDR3. CDR1 is LGHDT, CDR2 YNNKEL, per germline (reference sequence). The V and J ends lost 4 bases and 6 bases, in that order; junction bases with no gene match: 8. The CDR3 reads CASSLSGQGSNSPLHF. DNA for the CDR3: TGTGCCAGCAGCCTCTCTGGACAGGGAAGTAATTCACCCCTCCACTTT.

With regard to this clonotype: This sequence may be a read error, since a much larger clone differs from it by one base. The chain is built from TRBV20-1 and TRBJ1-5, with D unresolved. There are 14 residues in the CDR3. Looked up from germline, CDR1 is DFQATT and CDR2 is SNEGSKA (reference sequence). Trimming cost V 1 base and J 7 bases, with 14 bases left between them. CDR3 region: CSARVGWTRQPQHF. CDR3 nucleotides: TGCAGTGCTAGAGTAGGGTGGACCCGGCAGCCCCAGCATTTT.

This clonotype has more than one count but fewer than ten. An end of the junction differs from the germline gene, which may be a read error. The chain employs TRBV11-2 and TRBJ1-1, with D possibly being TRBD1 (6 bases). The CDR3 length is 15 residues. The germline gives CDR1 SGHAT, CDR2 FQNNGV. CDR3 in DNA: TGTGCCAGCAGCTCAGCGAATAGGGGGAACGCTGAAGCTTTCTTT. It codes for CASSSANRGNAEAFF.

This clonotype was seen repeatedly, ten times or more. J is TRBJ1-5 and V is TRBV6-1; 8 bases align to TRBD1. Germline CDR1 and CDR2: MNHNS and SASEGT. CDR3 length equals 15 residues. V lost 6 bases and J lost 3; bases outside the gene matches: 7. The CDR3 DNA reads TGTGCCAGCAGCCCTACAGGGGGAAACAATCAGCCCCAGCATTTT. The encoded protein is CASSPTGGNNQPQHF.